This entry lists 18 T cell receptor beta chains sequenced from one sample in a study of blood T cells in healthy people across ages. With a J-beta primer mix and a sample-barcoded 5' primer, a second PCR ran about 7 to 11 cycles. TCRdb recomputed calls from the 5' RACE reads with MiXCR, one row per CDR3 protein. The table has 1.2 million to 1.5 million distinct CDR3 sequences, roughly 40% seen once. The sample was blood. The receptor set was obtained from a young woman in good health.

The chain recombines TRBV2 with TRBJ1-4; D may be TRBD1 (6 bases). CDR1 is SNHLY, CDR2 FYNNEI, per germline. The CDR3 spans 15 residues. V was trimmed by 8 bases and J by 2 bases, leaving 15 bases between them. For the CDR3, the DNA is TGTGCCAGCTCCCCCCGGGGGCAGACTAATGAAAAACTGTTTTTT. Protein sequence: CASSPRGQTNEKLFF.

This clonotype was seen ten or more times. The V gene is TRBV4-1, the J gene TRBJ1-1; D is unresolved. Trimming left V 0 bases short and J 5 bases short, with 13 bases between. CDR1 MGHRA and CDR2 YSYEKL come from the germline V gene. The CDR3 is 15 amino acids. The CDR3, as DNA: TGCGCCAGCAGCCAAGATGAACAGCGACCGACTGAAGCTTTCTTT. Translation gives CASSQDEQRPTEAFF.

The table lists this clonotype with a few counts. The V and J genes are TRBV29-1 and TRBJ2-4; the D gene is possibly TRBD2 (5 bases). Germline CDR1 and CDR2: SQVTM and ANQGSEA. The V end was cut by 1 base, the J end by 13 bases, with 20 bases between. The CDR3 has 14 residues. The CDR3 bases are TGCAGCGTTGAAGCCCCGTTAGGAGGTTATGAGCAGTACTTC. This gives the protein CSVEAPLGGYEQYF.

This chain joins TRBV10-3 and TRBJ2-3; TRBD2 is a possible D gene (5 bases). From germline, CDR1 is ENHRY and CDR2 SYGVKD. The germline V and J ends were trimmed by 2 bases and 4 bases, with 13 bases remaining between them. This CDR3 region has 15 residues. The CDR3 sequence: CAISEPSRTPDTQYF. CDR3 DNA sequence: TGTGCCATCAGTGAGCCTTCCAGGACTCCAGATACGCAGTATTTT.

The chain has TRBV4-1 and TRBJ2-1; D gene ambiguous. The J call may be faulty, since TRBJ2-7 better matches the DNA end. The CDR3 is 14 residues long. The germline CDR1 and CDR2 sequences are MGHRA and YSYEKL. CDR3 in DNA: TGCGCCAGCAGCCCTCCGAACTCCTACAATGAGCAGTACTTC. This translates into CASSPPNSYNEQYF.

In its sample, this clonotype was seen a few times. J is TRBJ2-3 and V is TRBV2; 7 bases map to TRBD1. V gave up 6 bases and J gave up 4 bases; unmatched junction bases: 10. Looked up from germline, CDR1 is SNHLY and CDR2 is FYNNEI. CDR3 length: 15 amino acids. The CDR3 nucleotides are TGTGCCAGCAGCGCAGAGGGGGCAGGGGCAGATACGCAGTATTTT. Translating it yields CASSAEGAGADTQYF.

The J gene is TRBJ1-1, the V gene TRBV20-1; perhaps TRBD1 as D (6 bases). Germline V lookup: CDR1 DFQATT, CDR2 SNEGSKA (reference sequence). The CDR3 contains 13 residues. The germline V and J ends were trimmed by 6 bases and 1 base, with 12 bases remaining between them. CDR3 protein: CSAPRGANTEAFF. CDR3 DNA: TGCAGTGCGCCCAGGGGAGCGAACACTGAAGCTTTCTTT.

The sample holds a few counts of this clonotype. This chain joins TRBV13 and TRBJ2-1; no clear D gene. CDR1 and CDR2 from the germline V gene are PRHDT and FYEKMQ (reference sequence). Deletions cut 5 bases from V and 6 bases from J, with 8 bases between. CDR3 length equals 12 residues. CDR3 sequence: CASSLNSNEQFF. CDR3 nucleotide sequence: TGTGCCAGCAGCCTAAATAGCAATGAGCAGTTCTTC.

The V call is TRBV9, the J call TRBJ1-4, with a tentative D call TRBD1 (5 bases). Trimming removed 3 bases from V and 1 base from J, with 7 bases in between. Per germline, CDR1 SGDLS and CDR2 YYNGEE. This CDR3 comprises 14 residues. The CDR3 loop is CASSARVTNEKLFF. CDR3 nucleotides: TGTGCCAGCAGCGCCAGGGTAACTAATGAAAAACTGTTTTTT.

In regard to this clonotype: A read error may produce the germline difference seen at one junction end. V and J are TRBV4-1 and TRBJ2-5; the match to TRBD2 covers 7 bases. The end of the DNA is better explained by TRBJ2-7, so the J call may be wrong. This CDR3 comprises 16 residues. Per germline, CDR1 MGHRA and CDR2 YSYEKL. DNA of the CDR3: TGCGCCTGCAGCCAAGAGGGCGCGGGAGCGACGTACGAGCAGTACTTC. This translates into CACSQEGAGATYEQYF.

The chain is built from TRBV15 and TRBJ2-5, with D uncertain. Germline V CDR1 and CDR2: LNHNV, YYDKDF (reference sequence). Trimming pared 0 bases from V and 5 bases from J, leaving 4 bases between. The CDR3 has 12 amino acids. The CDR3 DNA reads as TGTGCCACCAGCAGAGATAAGGAGACCCAGTACTTC. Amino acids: CATSRDKETQYF. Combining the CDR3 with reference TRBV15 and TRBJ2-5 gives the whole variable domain DAMVIQNPRYQVTQFGKPVTLSCSQTLNHNVMYWYQQKSSQAPKLLFHYYDKDFNNEADTPDNFQSRRPNTSFCFLDIRSPGLGDTAMYLCATSRDKETQYFGPGTRLLVL.

The CDR3 nucleotides are TGTGCCAGCAGTGAAAGGGTGGGTACGCAGTATTTT. Amino acids: CASSERVGTQYF. The chain recombines TRBV12-3 or TRBV12-4 with TRBJ2-3; no clear D gene. This CDR3 comprises 12 residues. With 5 bases removed from V and 8 bases from J, the gap between germline ends came to 11 bases.

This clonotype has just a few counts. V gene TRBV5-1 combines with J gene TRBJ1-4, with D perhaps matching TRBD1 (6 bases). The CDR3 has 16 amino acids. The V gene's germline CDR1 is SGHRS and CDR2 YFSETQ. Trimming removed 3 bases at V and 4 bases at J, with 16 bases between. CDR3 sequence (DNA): TGCGCCAGCAGCTCAGCCCGGGACACCAATAATGAAAAACTGTTTTTT. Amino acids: CASSSARDTNNEKLFF. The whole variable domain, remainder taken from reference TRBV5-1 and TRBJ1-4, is KAGVTQTPRYLIKTRGQQVTLSCSPISGHRSVSWYQQTPGQGLQFLFEYFSETQRNKGNFPGRFSGRQFSNSRSEMNVSTLELGDSALYLCASSSARDTNNEKLFFGSGTQLSVL.

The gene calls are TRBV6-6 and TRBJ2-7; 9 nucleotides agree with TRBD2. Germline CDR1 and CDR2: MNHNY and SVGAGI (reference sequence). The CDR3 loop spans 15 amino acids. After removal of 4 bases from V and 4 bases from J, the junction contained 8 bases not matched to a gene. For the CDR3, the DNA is TGTGCCAGCAGTTCCCCGGCTAGCGGGGTATACGAGCAGTACTTC. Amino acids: CASSSPASGVYEQYF.

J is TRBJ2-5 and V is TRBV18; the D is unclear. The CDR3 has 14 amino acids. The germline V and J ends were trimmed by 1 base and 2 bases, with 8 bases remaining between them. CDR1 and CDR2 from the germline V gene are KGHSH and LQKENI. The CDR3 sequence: CASSPLRGQETQYF. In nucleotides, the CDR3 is TGTGCCAGCTCACCACTCAGAGGACAAGAGACCCAGTACTTC.

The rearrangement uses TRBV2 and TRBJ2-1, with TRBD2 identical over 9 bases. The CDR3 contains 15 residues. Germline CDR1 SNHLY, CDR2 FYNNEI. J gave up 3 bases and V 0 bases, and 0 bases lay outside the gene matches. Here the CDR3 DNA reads TGTGCCAGCAGTGAAGCGACTAGCGGCTACAATGAGCAGTTCTTC. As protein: CASSEATSGYNEQFF.

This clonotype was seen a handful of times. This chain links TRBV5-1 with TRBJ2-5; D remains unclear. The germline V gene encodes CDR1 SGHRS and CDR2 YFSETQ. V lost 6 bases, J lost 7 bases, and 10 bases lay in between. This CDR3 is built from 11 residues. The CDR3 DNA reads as TGCGCCAGCATACAAGAGTTGACCCAGTACTTC. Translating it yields CASIQELTQYF.

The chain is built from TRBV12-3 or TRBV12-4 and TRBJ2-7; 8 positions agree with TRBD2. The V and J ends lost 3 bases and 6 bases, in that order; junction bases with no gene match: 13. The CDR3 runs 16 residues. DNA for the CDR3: TGTGCCAGCAGTTTTCTAAGTCGGACTAGCTTGGGCGAGCAGTACTTC. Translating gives CASSFLSRTSLGEQYF.